The 24 T cell receptor beta chains below come from one sample, sequenced in a study of T cell repertoires in cytomegalovirus infection. For these TCRs, the target antigens are not known. TCRdb re-analysed the reads in MiXCR, keeping a single row per CDR3 protein. The table lists about 770,000 distinct CDR3 sequences, 25% to 30% of them singletons. The sample here was cultured CD8+ T cells from PBMCs, taken from culture after CMV antigen stimulation. The receptors were sampled from a human donor in good health (CMV status not recorded). Some clones in this sample may be carry-over from other donors' samples.

This clonotype was detected only once. This chain joins TRBV6-2 or TRBV6-3 and TRBJ2-3; TRBD2 matches at 13 bases. With 6 bases clipped from V and 2 bases from J, the junction kept 11 bases outside the gene matches. Germline V gives CDR1 MNHEY, CDR2 SVGEGT. This CDR3 is 18 amino acids long. CDR3 bases: TGTGCCAGCAGCACGACTAGCGGGGGGCCCTTTTACACAGATACGCAGTATTTT. This encodes CASSTTSGGPFYTDTQYF.

This clonotype was detected only once. The V and J genes are TRBV27 and TRBJ2-1; D is ambiguous. Deletions cut 0 bases from V and 4 bases from J, with 7 bases between. The CDR3 has 14 amino acids. Germline V gene data show CDR1 as MNHEY and CDR2 as SMNVEV (reference sequence). The CDR3 coding sequence is TGTGCCAGCAGTTTATCGAGACTTTACAATGAGCAGTTCTTC. Residues: CASSLSRLYNEQFF.

Ten or more counts support this clonotype. The chain employs TRBV4-1 and TRBJ1-2; 7 bases map to TRBD1. Losses at the gene ends were 4 bases for V and 5 bases for J; bases not matched to a gene: 4. This CDR3 is built from 13 residues. Germline V lookup: CDR1 MGHRA, CDR2 YSYEKL. In DNA form, the CDR3 reads TGCGCCAGCAGCCGGGACAGAGATTATGGCTACACCTTC. It translates to CASSRDRDYGYTF.

The chain has TRBV2 and TRBJ2-3; D is unresolved. The CDR3 has 11 amino acids. Trimming stripped 8 bases from V and 2 bases from J, with 5 bases between. Germline assignment: CDR1 SNHLY and CDR2 FYNNEI. CDR3 bases: TGTGCCAGCCAGGACACAGATACGCAGTATTTT. Its translation: CASQDTDTQYF.

This sequence joins TRBV4-3 and TRBJ1-1; 7 positions match TRBD1. In germline, CDR1 is LGHNA, CDR2 YSLEER. This CDR3 comprises 13 residues. Trimming cost V 0 bases and J 11 bases; bases outside gene matches: 6. The CDR3 coding sequence is TGCGCCAGCAGCCAAGATCGGGGCAGGGGGGCTTTCTTT. As protein: CASSQDRGRGAFF.

This clonotype has just a few counts. The gene calls are TRBV19 and TRBJ2-6; D might be TRBD2 (5 bases). The CDR3 consists of 16 residues. V was clipped by 5 bases and J by 4 bases, with 15 bases between them. CDR1 is LNHDA and CDR2 is SQIVND in the germline V gene (reference sequence). The CDR3 bases are TGTGCCAGTAGTTCTTCCAGAGGGCACGGGGCCAACGTCCTGACTTTC. The encoded protein is CASSSSRGHGANVLTF.

Many counts were recorded for this clonotype. This chain uses TRBV7-9 with TRBJ2-7, with TRBD1 matching over 7 bases. Germline trimming cut 4 bases from V and 2 bases from J; bases unmatched to any gene: 5. The germline V gene has CDR1 SEHNR and CDR2 FQNEAQ (reference sequence). The length of the CDR3 is 14 residues. This CDR3 reads CASSSYRGPYEQYF. The DNA of the CDR3 is TGTGCCAGCAGCTCTTACAGGGGACCCTACGAGCAGTACTTC. Using reference TRBV7-9 and TRBJ2-7 for the parts outside the CDR3, the full variable domain is DTGVSQNPRHKITKRGQNVTFRCDPISEHNRLYWYRQTLGQGPEFLTYFQNEAQLEKSRLLSDRFSAERPKGSFSTLEIQRTEQGDSAMYLCASSSYRGPYEQYFGPGTRLTVT.

This clonotype was seen a few times. The J gene is TRBJ2-1, the V gene TRBV9; 8 bases match TRBD1. V trimming: 3 bases; J trimming: 0 bases; junction bases outside the gene matches: 5. The germline CDR1 and CDR2 sequences are SGDLS and YYNGEE. CDR3 length equals 16 residues. In DNA, the CDR3 is TGTGCCAGCAGCGACCCACAGGGGGGCTCCTACAATGAGCAGTTCTTC. This gives the protein CASSDPQGGSYNEQFF.

Only a few counts were recorded for this clonotype. The gene calls are TRBV25-1 and TRBJ2-6; maybe TRBD2 (5 bases). V was pared by 6 bases and J by 4 bases, with 7 bases between. CDR3 length equals 13 residues. Germline V gene sequence: CDR1 MGHDK, CDR2 SYGVNS. The CDR3 reads CASREAGANVLTF. CDR3 nucleotides: TGTGCCAGCAGGGAGGCCGGGGCCAACGTCCTGACTTTC.

This clonotype was seen more than once but under ten times. The chain employs TRBV7-3 and TRBJ2-5; 7 bases agree with TRBD2. CDR1 and CDR2 (germline): SGHTA, FQGTGA. The CDR3 is made up of 15 amino acids. The junction had 5 bases not matched to a gene; V was cut back by 2 bases and J by 2 bases. The CDR3 spells CASSLVLAAQETQYF. The CDR3 region has the DNA TGTGCCAGCAGCTTAGTTCTAGCGGCACAAGAGACCCAGTACTTC.

The chain carries TRBV6-1 and TRBJ1-1; D uncertain. V gave up 7 bases and J gave up 5 bases, with 17 bases separating them. The CDR3 is 14 amino acids. CDR1 is MNHNS and CDR2 is SASEGT in the germline V gene. The CDR3 sequence is CASTVRPDPTEAFF. The CDR3 nucleotides read TGTGCCAGCACCGTCAGACCGGATCCAACTGAAGCTTTCTTT.

Many counts were recorded for this clonotype. The rearrangement uses TRBV7-8 and TRBJ2-1; D is unclear. The ends were cut back, 2 bases at V and 4 bases at J, with 15 bases in the middle. CDR3 length: 16 amino acids. Germline V gene lookup returns CDR1 SGHVS and CDR2 FQNEAQ. For the CDR3, the DNA is TGTGCCAGCAGCTTAACGGGCTTCTCTTCGTACAATGAGCAGTTCTTC. Its translation: CASSLTGFSSYNEQFF. Full variable domain (missing parts from reference TRBV7-8 and TRBJ2-1): GAGVSQSPRYKVAKRGQDVALRCDPISGHVSLFWYQQALGQGPEFLTYFQNEAQLDKSGLPSDRFFAERPEGSVSTLKIQRTQQEDSAVYLCASSLTGFSSYNEQFFGPGTRLTVL.

This clonotype was observed a few times. CDR3 sequence (DNA): TGTGCCAGCAGTTACAGGGTACAGAACACCGGGGAGCTGTTTTTT. This translates into CASSYRVQNTGELFF. The rearrangement uses TRBV6-2 or TRBV6-3 and TRBJ2-2; D remains ambiguous. CDR3 length: 15 residues. Germline-derived CDR1 and CDR2 are MNHEY and SVGEGT. V was pared by 2 bases and J by 1 base, with 8 bases between.

This clonotype was observed a handful of times. This rearrangement joins TRBV7-9 to TRBJ1-2, with D uncertain. With 4 bases removed from V and 3 bases from J, the gap between germline ends came to 15 bases. Germline V gene lookup returns CDR1 SEHNR and CDR2 FQNEAQ (reference sequence). The CDR3 contains 15 residues. DNA of the CDR3: TGTGCCAGCAGCTCCTCGGACTCAGTACACTATGGCTACACCTTC. It codes for CASSSSDSVHYGYTF.

This clonotype was detected many times. The chain carries TRBV7-3 and TRBJ2-7; tentatively, D is TRBD1 or TRBD2 (7 bases each). This CDR3 region has 14 residues. V gave up 5 bases and J gave up 2 bases, with 13 bases separating them. Germline CDR1 is SGHTA and CDR2 is FQGTGA. The CDR3 loop reads CASSHSGGAYEQYV. The CDR3 DNA reads TGTGCCAGCAGCCACTCAGGGGGGGCCTACGAGCAGTACGTC.

This clonotype came up a few times. The gene calls are TRBV6-2 or TRBV6-3 and TRBJ1-2, with 10 nucleotides matching TRBD1. Germline lookup yields CDR1 MNHEY and CDR2 SVGEGT. The length of the CDR3 is 16 residues. The trim removed 6 bases at V and 3 bases at J, leaving 10 bases unmatched. CDR3 in amino acids: CASSTSRDRGYYGYTF. In nucleotides, the CDR3 is TGTGCCAGCAGCACATCCCGGGACAGGGGATACTATGGCTACACCTTC.

V gene TRBV7-9 combines with J gene TRBJ2-5; D is uncertain. The CDR3 is 14 residues long. The germline V gene encodes CDR1 SEHNR and CDR2 FQNEAQ (reference sequence). Between the trimmed V and J ends, which lost 1 base and 1 base, there was a span of 7 bases. The CDR3 spells CASSLVLIQETQYF. The CDR3 nucleotides read TGTGCCAGCAGCTTAGTCCTGATCCAAGAGACCCAGTACTTC.

The J gene is TRBJ2-7, the V gene TRBV6-1; weak D call: TRBD2 (6 bases). Looked up from germline, CDR1 is MNHNS and CDR2 is SASEGT. The V end was cut by 2 bases, the J end by 5 bases, with 13 bases between. CDR3 size: 14 residues. The CDR3, as DNA: TGTGCCAGCAGTGAAAGAAGGGACTTCCACGAGCAGTACGTC. Amino acids: CASSERRDFHEQYV.

The chain links TRBV7-9 to TRBJ2-1; 10 bases line up with TRBD2. Germline V lookup: CDR1 SEHNR, CDR2 FQNEAQ (reference sequence). V lost 5 bases and J lost 3; bases outside the gene matches: 13. The CDR3 has 18 amino acids. In DNA, the CDR3 is TGTGCCAGCAGCCCCTCAAGAGGGGCTAGCGGGGGCTACAATGAGCAGTTCTTC. It is translated as CASSPSRGASGGYNEQFF.

Many counts were recorded for this clonotype. This chain joins TRBV5-7 and TRBJ1-1; the D gene is possibly TRBD1 (5 bases). TRBV5-7 is given ORF status, its function remaining uncertain. V shed 2 bases and J shed 4 bases, with 18 bases lying between them. The CDR3 has 16 amino acids. CDR3 nucleotides: TGTGCCAGCAGCTTAAGGGGAGGACGGTGGGTCACTGAAGCTTTCTTT. Amino acids: CASSLRGGRWVTEAFF.

The chain joins TRBV6-1 to TRBJ1-1; D gene ambiguous. The V and J ends lost 2 bases and 2 bases respectively, with 12 bases between them. Germline V gene lookup returns CDR1 MNHNS and CDR2 SASEGT. CDR3 length equals 15 residues. The CDR3 reads CASSEWPPQNTEAFF. As DNA, the CDR3 is TGTGCCAGCAGTGAATGGCCCCCCCAAAACACTGAAGCTTTCTTT.

The sample holds many counts of this clonotype. The chain joins TRBV7-2 to TRBJ2-5; D ambiguous. This CDR3 has 15 residues. CDR1 is SGHTA and CDR2 is FQGNSA in the germline V gene. Between the trimmed V and J ends, which lost 1 base and 5 bases, there was a span of 14 bases. In nucleotides, the CDR3 is TGTGCCAGCAGCTTAGTAGAGAGCAGGACGGAGACCCAGTACTTC. Amino acid sequence: CASSLVESRTETQYF.

This clonotype was counted a few times. V is TRBV19 and J is TRBJ2-2; tentative D call: TRBD1 (5 bases). The V gene's germline CDR1 is LNHDA and CDR2 SQIVND (reference sequence). Trimming pared 4 bases from V and 6 bases from J, leaving 15 bases between. The CDR3 is 15 residues long. The CDR3 DNA follows: TGTGCCAGTAGTAGAATCCAGGGAAGGTCCGGGGAGCTGTTTTTT. Its translation is CASSRIQGRSGELFF.

The chain carries TRBV7-9 and TRBJ2-6; no definite D call. Germline CDR1 SEHNR, CDR2 FQNEAQ (reference sequence). The CDR3 is made up of 17 amino acids. V was pared by 2 bases and J by 0 bases, with 11 bases between. The CDR3 DNA reads TGTGCCAGCAGCTTACGCGAACAAACCTCTGGGGCCAACGTCCTGACTTTC. It encodes CASSLREQTSGANVLTF.